The entry below describes one T cell receptor beta chain. The target antigen is unknown. These data originate in a study of identical twins. A universal primer site was incorporated via template switching, and the cDNA contained unique molecular identifiers. TCRdb reprocessed the 5' RACE reads via MiXCR and lists one record per CDR3 protein. The sample shows about 240,000 distinct CDR3 sequences, approximately 11% of them seen only once. Germline loops: CDR1 MNHEY, CDR2 SVGEGT. The CDR3 is 14 amino acids. The junction had 7 bases not matched to a gene; V was cut back by 7 bases and J by 2 bases. The study, taken as a whole, reports: Model-predicted out-of-frame TCR alpha sharing fell below observed values in monozygotic twins. The more abundant beta clonotypes in cord blood had fewer insertions, and memory repertoires did not show this.

The same sample was also used in a study of yellow fever vaccine responses in identical twins.

The TCR was taken from a woman between 18 and 29 years old in good health. The rearrangement links TRBV6-2 or TRBV6-3 to TRBJ2-5, with 7 bases that match TRBD1. Material for sequencing was memory (CD45RO+) T cells sorted from blood. The CDR3 loop is CASKLTGSQETQYF. The DNA for the CDR3 is TGTGCCAGCAAGCTGACAGGGAGTCAAGAGACCCAGTACTTC.